This T cell receptor (beta chain) came from a study of T-cell reconstitution after alpha-beta-depleted transplantation in children. J lost 5 bases, V lost 2 bases, and 6 bases had no gene match. The CDR3 loop spans 14 amino acids. The germline gives CDR1 SQVTM, CDR2 ANQGSEA. Study-wide results and limits: In patients about two months after transplant, alpha-beta T cells reportedly arose from several hundred expanded graft clones.

This clonotype was counted between two and nine times. Its antigen remains unknown. It was with unique molecular identifiers that the TCRbeta library was prepared. TCRdb re-called the PCR reads through MiXCR, storing one row per CDR3 protein. Here the sample spans hundreds of thousands of distinct CDR3 sequences, approximately 13% being singletons. The chain recombines TRBV29-1 with TRBJ2-5, with TRBD2 matching 9 bases. The receptor was isolated from a male patient aged 10 to 17 who had a stem cell transplant for acute myeloid leukemia, so the T cells may come from the graft donor. The sample consisted of PBMCs, mostly from graft donor cells, taken 360 days after TCRalphabeta/CD19-depleted stem cell transplant. In nucleotides, the CDR3 is TGCAGCGTTGAACCGGGACTAGCATGGGAGACCCAGTACTTC. Protein: CSVEPGLAWETQYF.